This T cell receptor beta chain was documented in a study of post-analysis software for immune sequencing data. Study results and caveats: Five or six TRBV segments, TRBV5-6, TRBV5-1 and TRBV20-1 among them, were found more frequent in patients than controls.

Germline V CDR1 and CDR2: SGHRS, YFSETQ. This CDR3 spans 16 amino acids. V was clipped by 5 bases and J by 3 bases; unmatched bases: 11. Of note for this clonotype: Its antigen is undetermined.

Unique-molecular-identifier-tagged TCR beta cDNA libraries were used. TCRdb analysed the PCR reads with MiXCR anew, one entry per CDR3 protein. Found here are roughly 410,000 distinct CDR3 sequences, about a third of them singletons; the top ten hold roughly 12%. The sample consisted of blood. This receptor was obtained from a girl aged 5 to 17 with multiple sclerosis. The rearrangement uses TRBV5-1 and TRBJ2-1, with 7 bases lining up with TRBD2. As DNA, the CDR3 is TGCGCCAGCAGTCGGGCCGCGGGACTAAACTACAATGAGCAGTTCTTC. Its protein is CASSRAAGLNYNEQFF.